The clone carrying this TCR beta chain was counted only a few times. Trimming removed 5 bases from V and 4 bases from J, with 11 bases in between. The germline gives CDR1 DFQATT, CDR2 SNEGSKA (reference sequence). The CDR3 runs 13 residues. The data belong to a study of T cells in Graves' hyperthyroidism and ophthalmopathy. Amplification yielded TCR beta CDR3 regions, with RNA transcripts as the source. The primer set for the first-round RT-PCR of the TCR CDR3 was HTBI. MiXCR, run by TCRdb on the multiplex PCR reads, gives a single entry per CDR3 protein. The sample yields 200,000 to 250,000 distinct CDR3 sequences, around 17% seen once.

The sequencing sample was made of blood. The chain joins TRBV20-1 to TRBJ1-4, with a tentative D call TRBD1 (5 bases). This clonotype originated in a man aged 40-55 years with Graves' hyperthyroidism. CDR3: CSARGPHNEKLFF. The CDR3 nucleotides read TGCAGTGCTCGGGGACCTCATAATGAAAAACTGTTTTTT.